The rows below give T cell receptor beta chains drawn from one sample of a study of cytomegalovirus exposure and HLA in healthy donors. Sequencing was performed with immunoSEQ multiplex PCR; in TCRdb, only in-frame clones are kept and a portion is missing. This table has under 110,000 clones, around three quarters appearing once. The sequencing input was PBMCs. The receptor source for this set is a woman aged 45-59 years in good health and CMV-seropositive. CDR3s leave out the opening cysteine and the closing phenylalanine or tryptophan. A row's size may be missing; if present it is once, few, many or a size class.

ASRVIKLRGTEAF,once,TRBJ1-1,TRBV28
ASSPRRVPGELF,-,TRBJ2-2,TRBV4-2
ASSLVLDFSSYNEQF,-,TRBJ2-1,TRBV11-2
ASSTRTASSYNSPLH,-,TRBJ1-6,TRBV5-1
ASSLGRGNYGYT,-,TRBJ1-2,TRBV11-2
ASSLTGHHYEQY,-,-,TRBV7-3
ASSKRTGWDAEAF,-,TRBJ1-1,TRBV7-2
ASSQLGGTGGTNTEAF,-,TRBJ1-1,TRBV4-1
AWTIPGGRRYNEQF,-,TRBJ2-1,TRBV30
ASTGQGTGELF,-,TRBJ2-2,TRBV6-5
ASSLPGNSGANQETQY,-,TRBJ2-5,TRBV28
ASSKETSSADTQY,-,TRBJ2-3,TRBV21-1
ASSLAPQAIGYGYT,-,TRBJ1-2,TRBV7-8
ASSQEEAVLETQY,once,TRBJ2-5,TRBV4-1
ASSLSRDRAHEQY,-,TRBJ2-7,TRBV7-6
SSIRTAVLTGELF,-,TRBJ2-2,TRBV7-9
ASGLAGGREKLF,once,TRBJ1-4,TRBV7-9
ASSSRDRNTEAF,-,TRBJ1-1,TRBV7-2
ASISHSGGGGTQY,-,TRBJ2-5,TRBV28
ASSPTGKSTDTQY,few,TRBJ2-3,TRBV6-5
ASSPGAGGPLSYEQY,-,TRBJ2-7,TRBV7-2
ASSPTGINTEAF,few,TRBJ1-1,TRBV5-1
ASISELSPGTEAF,-,TRBJ1-1,TRBV2
ASSSGQGRRSPLH,-,TRBJ1-6,TRBV7-2
ASSWQGAGEKLF,-,TRBJ1-4,TRBV27
ASSQGGAYEQL,-,TRBJ2-1,TRBV4-3
ASSPAGQGVVYGYT,few,TRBJ1-2,TRBV4-1
ASSFGTGDYGYT,-,TRBJ1-2,TRBV28
ASSPGTGVAHTEAF,-,TRBJ1-1,TRBV5-1
ASSIGGADTQY,-,TRBJ2-3,TRBV19
ASSPEMNTEAF,once,TRBJ1-1,TRBV18
ASSPGGGPHEQY,-,TRBJ2-7,TRBV7-9
ASTQRAGKWNEQF,-,TRBJ2-1,TRBV4-2
ASSPTEGGSYNSPLH,-,TRBJ1-6,TRBV5-1
ASSPSGQSYNEQF,once,TRBJ2-1,TRBV7-3
ASSPITDSPLH,few,TRBJ1-6,TRBV6-1
ASRVAGGGGNEQF,-,TRBJ2-1,TRBV4-2
ASSRTDRGNTGELF,-,TRBJ2-2,TRBV7-9
ASSVFRVNTEAF,-,TRBJ1-1,TRBV2
ASHRAGVYNEQF,-,TRBJ2-1,TRBV6-6
ASSLSMGQILGPQH,-,TRBJ1-5,TRBV27
ASSSPRRGPNEQY,-,TRBJ2-7,TRBV28
ASSSIQGQRYNEQF,-,TRBJ2-1,TRBV5-4
ASSLGELNSPLH,-,TRBJ1-6,TRBV5-1
ASSFQLGTGEDYEQY,-,TRBJ2-7,TRBV27
ASSQAVSGLGTGELF,-,TRBJ2-2,TRBV14
ASSWSGTGGNTIY,few,TRBJ1-3,TRBV27
ASSPPGGTTSGNTIY,few,TRBJ1-3,TRBV5-6
ASMDQGDYGYT,-,TRBJ1-2,TRBV19
ASSQMLAGASEQF,-,TRBJ2-1,TRBV4-1